The rows below give T cell receptor beta chains drawn from one sample of a study of memory CD4+ T cells and cytomegalovirus serostatus. The assay was immunoSEQ multiplex PCR, and TCRdb's table has in-frame clones only and misses some. The sample records tens of thousands of clones, about three quarters being singletons. Specimen: memory CD4+ T cells from blood. The source is an adult in good health and CMV-seronegative. CDR3s include the opening cysteine and the closing phenylalanine or tryptophan. The D gene is left open where the match is weak. Clone size appears in some rows only: once, few, many, or a class for an expanded clone.

>NA|TRBD1|TRBJ1-2|TRBV2
CASSAGQGYGYTF
TGTGCCAGCAGTGCCGGACAGGGGTATGGCTACACCTTC
>NA|NA|TRBJ2-5|TRBV11-2
CASSFNRKAETQYF
TGTGCCAGCAGCTTTAACCGCAAGGCGGAGACCCAGTACTTC
>once|NA|TRBJ1-3|TRBV30
CAWGDGLSGNTIYF
TGTGCCTGGGGTGACGGACTCTCTGGAAACACCATATATTTT
>NA|NA|TRBJ2-7|TRBV6-6
CASSYGGEQYF
TGTGCCAGCAGTTACGGGGGGGAGCAGTACTTC
>NA|NA|TRBJ2-7|TRBV30
CAWKHVGPEQYF
TGTGCCTGGAAGCATGTCGGTCCCGAGCAGTACTTC
>NA|TRBD1|TRBJ1-3|TRBV30
CAWNQGAGGGNTIYF
TGTGCCTGGAATCAGGGGGCTGGTGGTGGAAACACCATATATTTT
>NA|NA|TRBJ1-3|TRBV30
CAWSVSALPGNTIYF
TGTGCCTGGAGTGTTTCGGCCTTGCCTGGAAACACCATATATTTT
>NA|NA|TRBJ1-2|TRBV25-1
CASSVRDGYTF
TGTGCCAGCAGTGTGCGGGATGGCTACACCTTC
>NA|TRBD1|TRBJ2-5|TRBV27
CASSLSGQGETQYF
TGTGCCAGCAGTTTATCGGGACAGGGAGAGACCCAGTACTTC
>NA|TRBD2|TRBJ2-3|TRBV10-3
CAISVLAGSADTQYF
TGTGCCATCAGTGTACTAGCGGGGAGTGCAGATACGCAGTATTTT
>once|NA|TRBJ2-1|TRBV6-6
CASSPPGVREQFF
TGTGCCAGCAGCCCCCCAGGGGTAAGGGAGCAGTTCTTC
>NA|TRBD1|TRBJ2-2|TRBV5-4
CASSLAGGPGELFF
TGTGCCAGCAGCTTGGCAGGGGGCCCCGGGGAGCTGTTTTTT
>once|NA|TRBJ2-5|TRBV27
CASSPRIYERETQYF
TGTGCCAGCAGTCCTAGGATCTACGAGCGAGAGACCCAGTACTTC
>once|NA|TRBJ2-1|TRBV27
CASSPAGRNEQFF
TGTGCCAGCAGTCCGGCGGGTAGGAATGAGCAGTTCTTC
>NA|NA|TRBJ1-2|TRBV7-9
CASSPFREDAGYTF
TGTGCCAGCAGCCCCTTCCGAGAAGATGCGGGCTACACCTTC
>few|TRBD1|TRBJ2-3|TRBV2
CASSARGPSTDTQYF
TGTGCCAGCAGTGCCAGGGGGCCTAGCACAGATACGCAGTATTTT
>once|NA|TRBJ2-3|TRBV5-1
CASSLAWQTTDTQYF
TGCGCCAGCAGCTTGGCTTGGCAGACCACAGATACGCAGTATTTT
>NA|NA|TRBJ2-2|TRBV7-9
CASSLVGRIGELFF
TGTGCCAGCAGCTTAGTCGGGCGTATCGGGGAGCTGTTTTTT
>NA|NA|TRBJ1-5|TRBV5-8
CASSSRTGFQPQHF
TGTGCCAGCAGCTCGCGCACAGGATTTCAGCCCCAGCATTTT
>once|TRBD1|TRBJ2-2|TRBV29-1
CSVETGALSNTGELFF
TGCAGCGTTGAGACAGGGGCTTTATCGAACACCGGGGAGCTGTTTTTT
>NA|NA|TRBJ1-1|TRBV5-3
CARSLVQGLSTEAFF
TGTGCCAGAAGCTTGGTTCAGGGGCTTAGTACTGAAGCTTTCTTT
>NA|TRBD2|TRBJ2-1|TRBV9
CASSVDRFTSGGPNEQFF
TGTGCCAGCAGCGTAGATCGGTTTACTAGCGGGGGCCCTAATGAGCAGTTCTTC
>few|NA|TRBJ2-2|TRBV7-2
CASTTPGTTGTGELFF
TGTGCCAGCACCACCCCGGGAACGACGGGCACCGGGGAGCTGTTTTTT
>once|NA|TRBJ1-5|TRBV5-6
CASSLGQPSNQPQHF
TGTGCCAGCAGCTTGGGGCAGCCTAGCAATCAGCCCCAGCATTTT
>medium-sized|NA|TRBJ1-1|TRBV5-6
CASSVVGTPNTEAFF
TGTGCCAGCAGCGTCGTGGGGACCCCGAACACTGAAGCTTTCTTT
>few|NA|TRBJ2-5|TRBV5-1
CASSLVGSGEETQYF
TGCGCCAGCAGCTTGGTGGGTAGCGGCGAAGAGACCCAGTACTTC
>NA|NA|TRBJ2-1|TRBV19
CASNIGDKYNEQFF
TGTGCCAGTAATATAGGGGATAAATACAATGAGCAGTTCTTC
>NA|NA|TRBJ1-4|TRBV5-4
CASSWDTATNEKLFF
TGTGCCAGCAGTTGGGACACCGCAACTAATGAAAAACTGTTTTTT
>NA|NA|TRBJ1-6|TRBV6-1
CASSETITGPLGSPLHF
TGTGCCAGCAGTGAGACAATCACCGGGCCCCTAGGTTCACCCCTCCACTTT
>few|NA|TRBJ1-4|TRBV5-1
CASSLEAREKLFF
TGCGCCAGCAGCTTGGAAGCCCGAGAAAAACTGTTTTTT
>NA|NA|TRBJ1-1|TRBV5-1
CASSSGTLNTEAFF
TGCGCCAGCAGCTCCGGGACATTGAACACTGAAGCTTTCTTT
>NA|TRBD1|TRBJ1-3|TRBV7-8
CASSLRTGGNTIYF
TGTGCCAGCAGCTTACGGACAGGGGGAAACACCATATATTTT
>once|NA|TRBJ1-3|TRBV19
CASSRADYSGNTIYF
TGTGCCAGTAGTAGGGCAGACTACTCTGGAAACACCATATATTTT
>NA|TRBD1|TRBJ1-2|TRBV2
CASSSTGGKGYTF
TGTGCCAGCAGTTCAACAGGGGGCAAAGGCTACACCTTC
>NA|NA|TRBJ2-2|TRBV5-4
CASTDYREPGELFF
TGTGCCAGCACCGATTACAGGGAACCCGGGGAGCTGTTTTTT
>NA|TRBD1|TRBJ1-2|TRBV6-5
CASSYKGAGGYTF
TGTGCCAGCAGTTACAAGGGGGCGGGTGGCTACACCTTC
>NA|NA|TRBJ2-5|TRBV7-2
CASSLRAQETQYF
TGTGCCAGCAGCTTAAGGGCGCAAGAGACCCAGTACTTC
>NA|NA|TRBJ1-6|TRBV25-1
CAATAGKSNSPLHF
TGTGCTGCTACCGCCGGAAAAAGCAATTCACCCCTCCACTTT
>NA|NA|TRBJ1-2|TRBV7-8
CASSPDRVGRGTF
NA
>NA|NA|TRBJ1-1|TRBV19
CASFRDVGAEAFF
TGTGCCAGTTTCCGGGACGTTGGAGCTGAAGCTTTCTTT
>NA|NA|TRBJ1-2|TRBV5-6
CASSEQTREDYGYTF
TGTGCCAGCAGCGAGCAGACCCGGGAGGACTATGGCTACACCTTC
>NA|NA|TRBJ1-2|TRBV18
CASSLGTRGSYGYTF
TGTGCCAGCTCACTCGGGACTAGGGGATCCTATGGCTACACCTTC
>NA|NA|TRBJ2-5|TRBV7-6
CASSFGETQYF
TGTGCCAGCAGCTTTGGGGAGACCCAGTACTTC
>NA|NA|TRBJ2-7|TRBV18
CASSPTPAAEQYF
TGTGCCAGCTCACCTACCCCCGCCGCCGAGCAGTACTTC
>NA|TRBD2|TRBJ2-5|TRBV5-1
CASSMTSGGPGETQYF
TGCGCCAGCAGTATGACTAGCGGGGGGCCGGGGGAGACCCAGTACTTC
>NA|NA|TRBJ2-5|TRBV10-1
CASRQGLEETQYF
TGCGCCAGCAGGCAGGGACTGGAAGAGACCCAGTACTTC
>NA|NA|TRBJ2-1|TRBV6-1
CASNPGVVDNEQFF
TGTGCCAGCAACCCAGGGGTTGTTGACAATGAGCAGTTCTTC
>NA|TRBD1|TRBJ1-5|TRBV5-6
CASSSGQGYQPQHF
TGTGCCAGCAGCTCGGGACAGGGATATCAGCCCCAGCATTTT
>NA|NA|TRBJ2-2|TRBV5-1
CASSLEWGNTGELFF
TGCGCCAGCAGCTTGGAGTGGGGGAACACCGGGGAGCTGTTTTTT
>NA|NA|TRBJ1-2|TRBV19
CASKVPGGSYGYTF
TGTGCCAGTAAAGTCCCAGGCGGGAGCTATGGCTACACCTTC
>NA|TRBD1|TRBJ1-2|TRBV6-1
CASRADREGGYTF
TGTGCCAGCAGGGCCGACAGGGAAGGTGGCTACACCTTC
>NA|NA|TRBJ2-7|TRBV7-6
CASSRQVSYEQYF
TGTGCCAGCAGCCGACAGGTGTCCTACGAGCAGTACTTC